This passage covers 28 T cell receptor beta chains from one sample sequenced in a study of blood T cells in healthy people across ages. A sample-barcoded 5' primer and a J-beta primer mix were used in a second PCR of about 7 to 11 cycles. Each CDR3 protein gets one entry after TCRdb re-called the 5' RACE reads with MiXCR. The sample yields more than 600,000 distinct CDR3 sequences, 25% seen once. These sequences were also reported in another study, on T cells of mothers and their children.

The sample comprised blood. The source of these receptors is a boy aged 5-17 years in good health.

This rearrangement joins TRBV7-8 to TRBJ2-4; no firm D call. The CDR3 is 13 residues long. Germline CDR1 is SGHVS and CDR2 is FQNEAQ. V gave up 6 bases and J gave up 5 bases, with 11 bases separating them. CDR3 sequence: CASSFKLENIQYF. CDR3 nucleotide sequence: TGTGCCAGCAGTTTCAAGCTCGAAAACATTCAGTACTTC.

This clonotype was detected a few times. The V call is TRBV2, the J call TRBJ1-4; TRBD1 matches 9 bases. The CDR3 loop spans 13 amino acids. Trimming removed 8 bases from V and 8 bases from J; junction bases left unmatched: 6. Looked up from germline, CDR1 is SNHLY and CDR2 is FYNNEI. DNA of the CDR3: TGTGCCAGCTCTTGGGACAGGGAGGAAAAACTGTTTTTT. Its protein product is CASSWDREEKLFF.

This clonotype has only a few counts. This chain connects TRBV6-2 or TRBV6-3 to TRBJ2-6; the D gene is possibly TRBD1 (6 bases). The CDR3 has 16 residues. The germline V gene encodes CDR1 MNHEY and CDR2 SVGEGT. Trimming shortened V by 7 bases and J by 1 base, and 14 bases separated the two germline ends. The CDR3 loop reads CASNPLGASGANVLTF. For the CDR3, the DNA is TGTGCCAGCAATCCACTGGGGGCTTCTGGGGCCAACGTCCTGACTTTC.

This clonotype was seen a handful of times. The V call is TRBV6-1, the J call TRBJ1-5; no clear D. This CDR3 is 15 amino acids long. V shed 1 base and J shed 6 bases, with 13 bases lying between them. Looked up from germline, CDR1 is MNHNS and CDR2 is SASEGT. The CDR3 loop is CASSEGYSRVQPQHF. Written as DNA, the CDR3 is TGTGCCAGCAGTGAAGGATACTCCCGCGTTCAGCCCCAGCATTTT.

Remarks on this clonotype: A junction boundary mismatches the germline segment, possibly from a read error. This rearrangement joins TRBV11-2 to TRBJ1-2, with D possibly being TRBD1 (5 bases). CDR1 is SGHAT and CDR2 is FQNNGV in the germline V gene. The CDR3 consists of 14 residues. CDR3 nucleotide sequence: TGTGCCGGCAGCGCAGCGGGACGCCCGGGGGGCTACACCTTC. Its translation is CAGSAAGRPGGYTF.

The V and J genes are TRBV28 and TRBJ2-5; the D call may be TRBD1 or TRBD2 (5 bases each). This CDR3 is built from 14 residues. Germline values: CDR1 MDHEN, CDR2 SYDVKM. Trimming shortened V by 4 bases and J by 6 bases, and 15 bases separated the two germline ends. In nucleotides, the CDR3 is TGTGCCAGCAGTTCTCATGGGACCCTAAAGACCCAGTACTTC. Residues: CASSSHGTLKTQYF.

The CDR3 region has the DNA TGTGCCAGCAGCTTAGCGACCGACACACGCTATGGCTACACCTTC. This sequence encodes CASSLATDTRYGYTF. The J gene is TRBJ1-2, the V gene TRBV11-2; no clear D. The CDR3 totals 15 residues. Germline CDR1 is SGHAT and CDR2 is FQNNGV. V was cut by 1 base and J by 4 bases, with 13 bases left in between.

The chain has TRBV7-8 and TRBJ2-1; 7 bases map to TRBD1. Trimming at V came to 5 bases and at J to 5 bases, leaving 9 bases not matched to a gene. The CDR3 is 15 amino acids. Germline CDR1 and CDR2: SGHVS and FQNEAQ. CDR3 residues: CASSPPGQGDNEQFF. The CDR3 region has the DNA TGTGCCAGCAGCCCCCCAGGGCAGGGGGACAATGAGCAGTTCTTC.

This clonotype was found a few times. The chain carries TRBV6-6 and TRBJ2-5; a possible D gene is TRBD1 (6 bases). Germline V gives CDR1 MNHNY, CDR2 SVGAGI (reference sequence). The CDR3 extends over 12 amino acids. The V and J ends lost 6 bases and 5 bases respectively, with 10 bases between them. The CDR3 here is CASSGTSETQYF. As DNA, the CDR3 is TGTGCCAGCAGCGGGACATCGGAGACCCAGTACTTC.

A few counts support this clonotype. V and J are TRBV7-9 and TRBJ1-4; 11 nucleotides align to TRBD1. The germline CDR1 and CDR2 sequences are SEHNR and FQNEAQ (reference sequence). V was pared by 5 bases and J by 8 bases, with 4 bases of the junction left unmatched. The length of the CDR3 is 14 residues. Written as DNA, the CDR3 is TGTGCCAGCAGCGCGGGACAGGGGGAAGAAAAACTGTTTTTT. It encodes CASSAGQGEEKLFF.

The rearrangement uses TRBV7-9 and TRBJ2-2; TRBD1 aligns across 11 bases. CDR3 length equals 17 residues. Germline loops: CDR1 SEHNR, CDR2 FQNEAQ (reference sequence). Trimming at V came to 5 bases and at J to 2 bases, leaving 7 bases not matched to a gene. DNA of the CDR3: TGTGCCAGCAGCACCCTCGGGACAGGGGGAAACACCGGGGAGCTGTTTTTT. Amino acids: CASSTLGTGGNTGELFF.

This clonotype has only a few counts. This chain joins TRBV5-1 and TRBJ1-2, with 9 nucleotides matching TRBD1. Germline V lookup: CDR1 SGHRS, CDR2 YFSETQ. CDR3 size: 16 residues. V lost 0 bases to trimming and J lost 3 bases; unmatched junction nucleotides: 6. The CDR3 region is CASSLDRGHPHYGYTF. CDR3 DNA: TGCGCCAGCAGCTTGGACAGGGGGCACCCTCACTATGGCTACACCTTC.

The chain joins TRBV7-9 to TRBJ1-1, with TRBD1 matching 9 bases. Germline CDR1 SEHNR, CDR2 FQNEAQ (reference sequence). V was pared by 5 bases and J by 7 bases, with 5 bases of the junction left unmatched. The CDR3 consists of 13 residues. The CDR3 spells CASSSRDRDEAFF. CDR3 DNA: TGTGCCAGCAGCAGCCGGGACAGGGATGAAGCTTTCTTT.

The chain carries TRBV5-1 and TRBJ1-5; D is unclear. CDR3 length: 13 residues. Trimming took off 2 bases at V and 1 base at J, with 4 bases between the two ends. Germline CDR1 and CDR2: SGHRS and YFSETQ. The CDR3 is CASSFESNQPQHF. The CDR3 DNA follows: TGCGCCAGCAGCTTCGAGAGCAATCAGCCCCAGCATTTT. The variable domain in full, completed from reference TRBV5-1 and TRBJ1-5, reads KAGVTQTPRYLIKTRGQQVTLSCSPISGHRSVSWYQQTPGQGLQFLFEYFSETQRNKGNFPGRFSGRQFSNSRSEMNVSTLELGDSALYLCASSFESNQPQHFGDGTRLSIL.

This clonotype has a handful of counts. The V and J genes are TRBV29-1 and TRBJ2-5; possibly TRBD1 or TRBD2 for D (5 bases each). With the DNA end fitting TRBJ2-7 better, the J assignment may be wrong. Germline V gene lookup returns CDR1 SQVTM and CDR2 ANQGSEA. The length of the CDR3 is 15 residues. CDR3 coding DNA: TGCAGCGTAACCCCTAGAGGGACGGAGTCCTACGAGCAGTACTTC. Translating gives CSVTPRGTESYEQYF.

This clonotype was observed at least ten times. J is TRBJ2-2 and V is TRBV11-2; TRBD2 matches 11 bases. The CDR3 loop spans 16 amino acids. With 8 bases clipped from V and 5 bases from J, the junction kept 10 bases outside the gene matches. Germline V gene sequence: CDR1 SGHAT, CDR2 FQNNGV. CDR3 nucleotide sequence: TGTGCCAGCCGGAATATACTAGCGGGAGTTACCGGGGAGCTGTTTTTT. Its translation is CASRNILAGVTGELFF.

This clonotype was observed a handful of times. The V and J genes are TRBV18 and TRBJ2-7, with D possibly being TRBD1 (5 bases). V lost 3 bases to trimming and J lost 2 bases, with 14 bases between them. CDR3 length equals 15 residues. The V gene's germline CDR1 is KGHSH and CDR2 LQKENI. This CDR3 reads CASSPAGQGTYEQYF. The CDR3 DNA sequence: TGTGCCAGCTCACCGGCCGGGCAGGGCACCTACGAGCAGTACTTC.

The sample holds a few counts of this clonotype. The chain links TRBV11-2 to TRBJ2-1; 16 bases agree with TRBD2. V was pared by 6 bases and J by 6 bases, with 11 bases of the junction left unmatched. The germline CDR1 and CDR2 sequences are SGHAT and FQNNGV. This CDR3 is built from 18 residues. As DNA, the CDR3 is TGTGCCAGCAGTACTCATCCGGGACTAGCGGGAGGGGTCAATGAGCAGTTCTTC. Its translation is CASSTHPGLAGGVNEQFF.

This clonotype came up a few times. This sequence joins TRBV7-2 and TRBJ2-7; D perhaps matches TRBD2 (5 bases). CDR3 length: 13 amino acids. V lost 5 bases and J 6 bases, leaving 14 bases between the germline ends. The germline CDR1 and CDR2 sequences are SGHTA and FQGNSA. CDR3 sequence: CASSLIPGSEQYF. In DNA, the CDR3 is TGTGCCAGCAGCCTCATTCCGGGGTCCGAGCAGTACTTC.

The chain is built from TRBV4-3 and TRBJ2-1, with 12 bases aligning to TRBD2. After removal of 4 bases from V and 3 bases from J, the junction contained 7 bases not matched to a gene. This CDR3 region has 17 residues. Germline V lookup: CDR1 LGHNA, CDR2 YSLEER. The CDR3 sequence is CASSPRTSGEYYNEQFF. The CDR3 DNA follows: TGCGCCAGCAGCCCCAGGACTAGCGGGGAATACTACAATGAGCAGTTCTTC.

Concerning this clonotype itself: At one end the junction does not follow the germline gene, possibly because of a read error. The chain has TRBV15 and TRBJ2-1; D is perhaps TRBD1 (5 bases). The CDR3 is 14 amino acids. Germline assignment: CDR1 LNHNV and CDR2 YYDKDF (reference sequence). CDR3 nucleotide sequence: TGTGCCACCAGCGACGACAGACGGTACAATGACCAGTTCTTC. Translation: CATSDDRRYNDQFF.

The chain is built from TRBV29-1 and TRBJ1-1; the match to TRBD1 covers 7 bases. J lost 1 base, V lost 7 bases, and 12 bases had no gene match. Germline CDR1 is SQVTM and CDR2 is ANQGSEA. This CDR3 is built from 15 residues. As DNA, the CDR3 is TGCAGCGCCCGGAGAGGGGGCGCGGGGAACACTGAAGCTTTCTTT. It is translated as CSARRGGAGNTEAFF. Filled out from reference TRBV29-1 and TRBJ1-1, the complete variable domain reads SAVISQKPSRDICQRGTSLTIQCQVDSQVTMMFWYRQQPGQSLTLIATANQGSEATYESGFVIDKFPISRPNLTFSTLTVSNMSPEDSSIYLCSARRGGAGNTEAFFGQGTRLTVV.

This clonotype was counted a few times. V and J are TRBV29-1 and TRBJ2-5; TRBD1 matches 9 bases. With V trimmed by 0 bases and J by 5 bases, 4 bases remained unmatched. CDR1 and CDR2 from the germline V gene are SQVTM and ANQGSEA. CDR3 length equals 14 residues. The chain's CDR3 is CSVEELDRGETQYF. As DNA, the CDR3 is TGCAGCGTTGAAGAGCTCGACAGGGGGGAGACCCAGTACTTC.

This clonotype was counted between two and nine times. The V call is TRBV24-1, the J call TRBJ2-7; 7 bases match TRBD1. CDR1 is KGHDR and CDR2 is SFDVKD in the germline V gene. The CDR3 is 13 amino acids. Trimming at V came to 5 bases and at J to 3 bases, leaving 3 bases not matched to a gene. The CDR3 is CATSARDSYEQYF. DNA for the CDR3: TGTGCCACCAGTGCCCGGGACAGCTACGAGCAGTACTTC.

This clonotype was counted only a few times. The chain is built from TRBV20-1 and TRBJ2-7; D possibly corresponds to TRBD2 (5 bases). V was cut by 3 bases and J by 3 bases, with 15 bases left in between. CDR1 is DFQATT, CDR2 SNEGSKA, per germline (reference sequence). There are 14 residues in the CDR3. The CDR3 is CSASRLASVYEQYF. CDR3 coding DNA: TGCAGTGCTAGCAGGCTAGCATCTGTCTACGAGCAGTACTTC.

This clonotype was seen a few times. V gene TRBV11-2 combines with J gene TRBJ2-5; 7 nucleotides agree with TRBD2. The CDR3 covers 13 residues. CDR1 and CDR2 from the germline V gene are SGHAT and FQNNGV. Trimming removed 5 bases from V and 4 bases from J; junction bases left unmatched: 4. The CDR3 bases are TGTGCCAGCAGCCAAGCGGGGCCAGAGACCCAGTACTTC. Translation: CASSQAGPETQYF.

This clonotype occurred a few times. This chain connects TRBV12-5 to TRBJ2-1; 8 bases agree with TRBD2. Trimming took 6 bases from V and 4 from J; bases not matched to a gene: 11. Germline CDR1 is LGHNT and CDR2 is FRNRAP. This CDR3 has 16 residues. The CDR3 protein is CASGLDGRAAYNEQFF. CDR3 bases: TGTGCTAGTGGACTCGACGGGAGGGCCGCTTACAATGAGCAGTTCTTC.

The chain recombines TRBV12-3 or TRBV12-4 with TRBJ2-1, with 13 bases lining up with TRBD2. The CDR3 runs to 16 residues. V was pared by 6 bases and J by 8 bases, with 10 bases of the junction left unmatched. The CDR3: CASSKGLAGAAHEQFF. DNA for the CDR3: TGTGCCAGCAGCAAAGGACTAGCGGGAGCCGCACATGAGCAGTTCTTC.